Listed here are 27 T cell receptor beta chains from one sample, sequenced in a study of blood T cell repertoires in COVID-19. Generated by immunoSEQ multiplex PCR, the TCRdb table keeps only in-frame clones and is missing some. The table records some 150,000 clones, 70% to 90% of them present only once. Sequenced input: peripheral blood. Receptors originate from a woman in her sixties or seventies with acute or convalescent COVID-19.

The chain uses TRBV28 and TRBJ1-1; 9 bases map to TRBD1. This CDR3 has 16 amino acids. CDR1 is MDHEN, CDR2 SYDVKM, per germline. Losses at the gene ends were 6 bases for V and 5 bases for J; bases not matched to a gene: 13. CDR3 bases: TGTGCCAGCAGGACGGGCTCCCACAGGGGGCGGACTGAAGCTTTCTTT. This encodes CASRTGSHRGRTEAFF.

As DNA, the CDR3 is TGTGCCAGCAGCTTAGGCGCTCTCTCCTACAATGAGCAGTTCTTC. Amino acids: CASSLGALSYNEQFF. This chain connects TRBV7-2 to TRBJ2-1, with D uncertain. Germline V gene lookup returns CDR1 SGHTA and CDR2 FQGNSA. V was cut by 1 base and J by 0 bases, with 7 bases left in between. This CDR3 spans 15 amino acids.

This clone was seen just once. This sequence joins TRBV28 and TRBJ1-6, with 8 positions matching TRBD1. From germline, CDR1 is MDHEN and CDR2 SYDVKM. The CDR3 sequence is 18 residues long. The V gene end was trimmed by 5 bases and the J gene end by 2 bases; junction bases not matched to a gene: 11. CDR3 DNA sequence: TGTGCCAGCAGTCCCCAAATGACAGGGGTGACCTATAATTCACCCCTCCACTTT. It codes for CASSPQMTGVTYNSPLHF. The full variable domain, with the rest looked up from reference TRBV28 and TRBJ1-6, is DVKVTQSSRYLVKRTGEKVFLECVQDMDHENMFWYRQDPGLGLRLIYFSYDVKMKEKGDIPEGYSVSREKKERFSLILESASTNQTSMYLCASSPQMTGVTYNSPLHFGNGTRLTVT.

This clone was recorded once. One junction end does not reproduce the germline sequence, and a read error may be involved. This chain connects TRBV29-1 to TRBJ1-2; D may be TRBD1 (6 bases). Germline lookup yields CDR1 SQVTM and CDR2 ANQGSEA. CDR3 length: 16 amino acids. The CDR3 sequence is CSVEGVELDRYYGYTF. The CDR3 coding sequence is TGCAGCGTCGAAGGGGTAGAACTTGACAGGTACTATGGCTACACCTTC. The full variable domain, in which reference TRBV29-1 and TRBJ1-2 provide the parts outside the CDR3, is SAVISQKPSRDICQRGTSLTIQCQVDSQVTMMFWYRQQPGQSLTLIATANQGSEATYESGFVIDKFPISRPNLTFSTLTVSNMSPEDSSIYLCSVEGVELDRYYGYTFGSGTRLTVV.

In the case of this clone: At one of its ends the junction is not consistent with the germline gene, which may arise from a read error. Other nucleotide sequences in the sample specify the same CDR3. The V call is TRBV6-5, the J call TRBJ2-5; 7 bases are a match to TRBD1. The CDR3 consists of 13 residues. The germline V gene has CDR1 MNHEY and CDR2 SVGAGI. CDR3 nucleotide sequence: TGTGCCAGCAGTAGGGGGCGCGAAGAGACCCAATACTTC. Translating gives CASSRGREETQYF.

This clone was counted between two and nine times. The chain couples TRBV18 to TRBJ1-5; 11 nucleotides line up with TRBD1. The V gene end was trimmed by 3 bases and the J gene end by 6 bases; junction bases not matched to a gene: 4. CDR3 length: 15 amino acids. Germline CDR1 KGHSH, CDR2 LQKENI. DNA of the CDR3: TGTGCCAGCTCACCTGGGACAGGGGGAGCTCAGCCCCAGCATTTT. Encoded protein: CASSPGTGGAQPQHF.

The J gene is TRBJ1-4, the V gene TRBV6-5, with D perhaps TRBD1 (6 bases). The CDR3 loop spans 13 amino acids. Trimming shortened V by 6 bases and J by 7 bases, and 12 bases separated the two germline ends. Germline-derived CDR1 and CDR2 are MNHEY and SVGAGI. The CDR3 DNA is TGTGCCAGCAGATTACAGGGTTCTGAAAAACTGTTTTTT. It codes for CASRLQGSEKLFF.

In its sample, this clone was seen once. The chain has TRBV30 and TRBJ1-1, with D perhaps TRBD1 (6 bases). V lost 5 bases and J lost 1, with 11 bases in between. The germline gives CDR1 GTSNPN, CDR2 SVGIG (reference sequence). The CDR3 has 13 amino acids. The CDR3 coding sequence is TGTGCCTGGGGGGGCTCTGGGAACACTGAAGCTTTCTTT. It translates to CAWGGSGNTEAFF.

The V call is TRBV3-1 (or the pseudogene TRBV3-2), the J call TRBJ2-1, with a weak D call TRBD2 (7 bases). CDR3 length: 17 amino acids. The ends were cut back, 4 bases at V and 2 bases at J, with 18 bases in the middle. Per the germline V gene, CDR1 is LGHDT and CDR2 is YNNKEL (reference sequence). The DNA for the CDR3 is TGTGCCAGCAGCCGGGAGGTAGGGGGGGGCGCCTACAATGAGCAGTTCTTC. Its protein product is CASSREVGGGAYNEQFF.

This chain joins TRBV9 and TRBJ2-7; D is ambiguous. V gave up 0 bases and J gave up 6 bases, with 10 bases separating them. Germline loops: CDR1 SGDLS, CDR2 YYNGEE. The CDR3 is made up of 13 amino acids. Here the CDR3 reads CASSVAQVGEQYF. For the CDR3, the DNA is TGTGCCAGCAGCGTAGCCCAGGTTGGCGAGCAGTACTTC.

The chain links TRBV21-1 to TRBJ2-7; TRBD2 is the table's D call and was not checked against the DNA. TRBV21-1 has pseudogene status. This CDR3 contains 14 residues. As DNA, the CDR3 is TGTGCCAGCAGCAAAGTGGAGGGAAACTACGAGCAGTACTTC. Residues: CASSKVEGNYEQYF.

This sequence joins TRBV18 and TRBJ2-1; tentatively, D is TRBD1 (6 bases). V was trimmed by 0 bases and J by 3 bases, leaving 9 bases between them. CDR3 length: 15 amino acids. CDR1 and CDR2 from the germline V gene are KGHSH and LQKENI. CDR3 residues: CASSPPTGNYNEQFF. The CDR3 DNA reads as TGTGCCAGCTCACCACCGACAGGAAACTACAATGAGCAGTTCTTC.

V is TRBV12-3 or TRBV12-4 and J is TRBJ1-2; tentative D call: TRBD1 (5 bases). With 4 bases removed from V and 9 bases from J, the gap between germline ends came to 9 bases. The CDR3 runs to 11 residues. The CDR3, as DNA: TGTGCCAGCAGTTCGACAGCGCGCTACACCTTC. Translating gives CASSSTARYTF.

The V call is TRBV25-1, the J call TRBJ1-2; TRBD1 might be the D (6 bases). This CDR3 region has 14 residues. CDR1 MGHDK and CDR2 SYGVNS come from the germline V gene. V lost 0 bases, J lost 5 bases, and 10 bases lay in between. The DNA of the CDR3 is TGTGCCAGCAGTGAATACGGGACAACATATGGCTACACCTTC. It codes for CASSEYGTTYGYTF.

The chain joins TRBV6-4 to TRBJ1-6; D might be TRBD1 (6 bases). With 2 bases removed from V and 7 bases from J, the gap between germline ends came to 12 bases. Germline V gene data show CDR1 as MRHNA and CDR2 as SNTAGT. CDR3 length: 15 amino acids. CDR3 sequence (DNA): TGTGCCAGCAGTGACACGGGACATTTCAATTCACCCCTCCACTTT. Residues: CASSDTGHFNSPLHF.

The chain carries TRBV7-8 and TRBJ1-6, with D unresolved. Germline loops: CDR1 SGHVS, CDR2 FQNEAQ. This CDR3 spans 15 amino acids. The germline V and J ends were trimmed by 1 base and 9 bases, with 13 bases remaining between them. The CDR3 DNA sequence: TGTGCCAGCAGCTTAGGACGTGGTAGCGGTTCACCCCTCCACTTT. Protein: CASSLGRGSGSPLHF.

V and J are TRBV6-6 and TRBJ1-2; possible D gene TRBD1, 5 bases. The CDR3 consists of 14 residues. CDR1 MNHNY and CDR2 SVGAGI come from the germline V gene (reference sequence). V lost 8 bases and J lost 4, with 17 bases in between. The CDR3 is CASRLGEAPYGYTF. DNA of the CDR3: TGTGCCAGCCGCCTAGGGGAGGCACCCTATGGCTACACCTTC.

V gene TRBV5-1 combines with J gene TRBJ1-1; D is possibly TRBD1 (5 bases). CDR1 and CDR2 from the germline V gene are SGHRS and YFSETQ. The germline V and J ends were trimmed by 4 bases and 4 bases, with 14 bases remaining between them. The length of the CDR3 is 14 residues. CDR3 nucleotides: TGCGCCAGCAGCCCGGTAGGAGGGACCACTGAAGCTTTCTTT. Amino acids: CASSPVGGTTEAFF.

The chain is built from TRBV7-3 and TRBJ2-3; 8 bases align to TRBD2. Germline V gene data show CDR1 as SGHTA and CDR2 as FQGTGA. V gave up 5 bases and J gave up 5 bases; unmatched junction bases: 12. The CDR3 runs to 16 residues. The CDR3 region has the DNA TGTGCCAGCAGCCCACGGGGATCCGGGGGGGTAGATACGCAGTATTTT. Protein: CASSPRGSGGVDTQYF.

The chain uses TRBV11-2 and TRBJ2-3; D is possibly TRBD1 (5 bases). CDR3 length: 16 residues. The V end was cut by 0 bases, the J end by 2 bases, with 12 bases between. The V gene's germline CDR1 is SGHAT and CDR2 FQNNGV. CDR3 coding DNA: TGTGCCAGCAGCTTAGATCTTCAGGGTCTCACAGATACGCAGTATTTT. Protein product: CASSLDLQGLTDTQYF.

About this clone itself: One junction end disagrees with the germline gene, perhaps due to a read error. J is TRBJ2-4 and V is TRBV4-1; 8 bases align to TRBD1. This CDR3 comprises 15 residues. Germline V gene sequence: CDR1 MGHRA, CDR2 YSYEKL. CDR3 nucleotide sequence: TGCGCCAGCAGCCAAGATTCGAGACAGGGGTCATTCGTGGACTTC. Protein: CASSQDSRQGSFVDF.

As DNA, the CDR3 is TGTGCCAGCACCCCAAGCGGGGGGCCTTATACGCAGTATTTT. This translates into CASTPSGGPYTQYF. This chain links TRBV6-5 with TRBJ2-3, with 9 positions matching TRBD2. The CDR3 sequence is 14 residues long. J lost 7 bases, V lost 7 bases, and 9 bases had no gene match. The germline V gene has CDR1 MNHEY and CDR2 SVGAGI.

The genes are TRBV3-1 (or the pseudogene TRBV3-2) and TRBJ2-1, with a possible D match to TRBD2 (5 bases). The CDR3 sequence is 15 residues long. The germline V gene encodes CDR1 LGHDT and CDR2 YNNKEL (reference sequence). The V gene lost 2 bases and the J gene lost 1 base, with 9 bases spanning the gap. The CDR3 is CASSQTRGSYNEQFF. The CDR3 DNA reads TGTGCCAGCAGCCAAACCCGAGGGTCCTACAATGAGCAGTTCTTC.

The DNA for the CDR3 is TGTGCCAGCAGCTTTTCAGGGTTGGCCTCGAAACGACAGCCCCAGCATTTT. Translation: CASSFSGLASKRQPQHF. The chain is built from TRBV7-8 and TRBJ1-5, with D possibly being TRBD1 (5 bases). Germline V lookup: CDR1 SGHVS, CDR2 FQNEAQ. V lost 3 bases, J lost 7 bases, and 22 bases lay in between. The CDR3 extends over 17 amino acids.

The V call is TRBV6-5, the J call TRBJ2-7, with 10 bases identical to TRBD1. With 6 bases clipped from V and 5 bases from J, the junction kept 10 bases outside the gene matches. The CDR3 length is 15 residues. Germline assignment: CDR1 MNHEY and CDR2 SVGAGI. CDR3 nucleotide sequence: TGTGCCAGCAGCCGTAAGACAGGGGGCTACAACGAGCAGTACTTC. It translates to CASSRKTGGYNEQYF.

The genes are TRBV5-4 and TRBJ2-5; TRBD1 aligns across 7 bases. The CDR3 covers 15 residues. J gave up 3 bases and V 3 bases, and 8 bases lay outside the gene matches. CDR1 is SGHNT and CDR2 is YYREEE in the germline V gene (reference sequence). CDR3 loop: CASSSTGTAKETQYF. CDR3 coding DNA: TGTGCCAGCAGCTCTACCGGGACAGCAAAAGAGACCCAGTACTTC.

This rearrangement joins TRBV19 to TRBJ1-2, with 8 bases aligning to TRBD1. The germline gives CDR1 LNHDA, CDR2 SQIVND (reference sequence). Trimming took 10 bases from V and 2 from J; bases not matched to a gene: 3. This CDR3 spans 12 amino acids. The chain's CDR3 is CATWTGNYGYTF. In nucleotides, the CDR3 is TGTGCCACCTGGACAGGGAACTATGGCTACACCTTC.